A single sample is the source of the 2 T cell receptor beta chains below, sequenced in a study of CD8+CD57+ T cells in acquired aplastic anemia (dated 2018 in TCRdb). TCRdb lists the instrument as Illumina HiSeq 2000. Genomic DNA served as template for TCR beta VDJ combination and CDR3 sequence profiling. Starting from the raw public reads, TCRdb applied fastp trimming at Q25, assembled clones with MiXCR and retained in-frame beta chains. Duplicate CDR3 protein sequences are folded into a single record with the most common DNA and genes. This sample is represented by approximately 170,000 distinct CDR3 sequences; 60% to 70% of them were singletons. Together, the top ten hold about 48% of the sample. Sample: sorted CD4+, CD8+, or CD8+CD57+ T cells (not recorded which) from PBMCs. These TCRs come from a human donor in good health.

This clonotype was detected once. Germline is not matched at one junction end, which may reflect a read error. The gene calls are TRBV10-3 and TRBJ2-1, with 9 positions matching TRBD1. CDR1 ENHRY and CDR2 SYGVKD come from the germline V gene. CDR3 size: 14 residues. This CDR3 reads CAIREDRGHNEQLF. CDR3 coding DNA: TGTGCCATCAGGGAGGACAGGGGACACAATGAGCAGCTCTTC.

The chain joins TRBV12-3 or TRBV12-4 to TRBJ2-5, with 10 bases aligning to TRBD2. The CDR3 contains 15 residues. Germline trimming cut 6 bases from V and 5 bases from J; bases unmatched to any gene: 9. CDR3 loop: CASRIGTSVGETQYF. The CDR3 DNA follows: TGTGCCAGCAGAATAGGGACTAGCGTCGGGGAGACCCAGTACTTC.